This TCR beta chain was sequenced in a study of identical twins. A few counts support this clonotype. Its antigen remains unidentified. A universal primer site was added by template switching, and unique molecular identifiers were carried by the cDNA. TCRdb reprocessed the 5' RACE reads with MiXCR, giving one entry per CDR3 protein. The data show hundreds of thousands of distinct CDR3 sequences, approximately 9% seen once. Findings of the study overall: Zero-insertion results could be subject to partial confounding by invariant MAIT and iNKT cells.

V was clipped by 6 bases and J by 6 bases, with 18 bases between them. The CDR3 sequence is 14 residues long. Germline V gene sequence: CDR1 MGHDK, CDR2 SYGVNS. These data were also reused for a study on yellow fever vaccine responses in identical twins.

The sequenced sample was PBMCs. V is TRBV25-1 and J is TRBJ2-7; D remains ambiguous. The sequence came from a young woman in good health. This CDR3 reads CASSAVAYRSEQYF. DNA for the CDR3: TGTGCCAGCAGCGCCGTGGCTTACCGCAGCGAGCAGTACTTC.